These T cell receptor beta chains were read from a single sample in a study of tumor-infiltrating lymphocytes in localized non-small cell lung cancer. Assay: immunoSEQ multiplex PCR; the TCRdb copy retains only in-frame clones and omits some. Among approximately 12,000 clones listed, around four fifths were seen once. Input material: uninvolved lung tissue not adjacent to the tumor. The receptors were gathered from a human donor with non-small cell lung cancer. Each CDR3 is given with its conserved first and last residue. D genes are given only for firm matches. Not every row has a clone size; where given, it reads once, few, many or a size class.

cdr3_aa cdr3_nt clone_size v_call d_call j_call
CASSPARTGTMSTDTQYF TGCGCCAGCAGCCCGGCTCGGACAGGGACTATGAGCACAGATACGCAGTATTTT - TRBV5-1 - TRBJ2-3
CASSPTTVFSGNTIYF TGTGCCAGCAGCCCCACAACAGTCTTCTCTGGAAACACCATATATTTT - TRBV14 - TRBJ1-3
CASRAGPLTDTQYF TGTGCCAGCCGAGCGGGGCCACTCACAGATACGCAGTATTTT - TRBV6-5 TRBD2 TRBJ2-3
CSVLTRSYEQYF TGCAGCGTTCTGACAAGGAGCTACGAGCAGTACTTC few TRBV29-1 - TRBJ2-7
CASTLPGSTDTQYF TGTGCCAGCACCCTCCCCGGGAGCACAGATACGCAGTATTTT - TRBV11-2 - TRBJ2-3
CASAGDKGPQHF TGTGCCAGCGCGGGGGACAAAGGGCCCCAGCATTTT few TRBV7-8 - TRBJ1-5
CASSSQGARNSPLHF TGTGCCAGCAGCTCCCAGGGGGCTCGTAATTCACCCCTCCACTTT - TRBV7-2 TRBD1 TRBJ1-6
CASSLFSDGGYEQYF TGTGCCAGCAGCTTATTTTCGGACGGTGGATACGAGCAGTACTTC - TRBV11-3 - TRBJ2-7
CASSQAGFTVTEAFF TGCGCCAGCAGCCAAGCTGGTTTTACTGTGACTGAAGCTTTCTTT - TRBV23-1 - TRBJ1-1
CASSLYPGSPLHF TGTGCCAGCAGTTTATATCCAGGTAGCCCCCTCCACTTT - TRBV27 - TRBJ1-6
CASSPGTGNNSPLHF TGCGCCAGCAGCCCCGGGACAGGGAATAATTCACCCCTCCACTTT - TRBV4-3 TRBD1 TRBJ1-6
CASSEAPLALGELFF TGTGCCAGCAGTGAAGCGCCCCTAGCGTTAGGGGAGCTGTTTTTT - TRBV6-1 - TRBJ2-2
CASSSGTGSSEQYF TGTGCCAGCAGCTCCGGGACAGGGTCTAGTGAGCAGTACTTC - TRBV7-8 TRBD1 TRBJ2-7
CASSRGNEQFF TGTGCCAGCAGCCGGGGGAATGAGCAGTTCTTC - TRBV27 - TRBJ2-1
CASSDYRTDTQYF TGTGCCAGCAGTGATTACAGGACAGATACGCAGTATTTT - TRBV2 - TRBJ2-3
CASSLRQGSNQPQHF TGCGCCAGCAGCCTTCGACAGGGAAGCAATCAGCCCCAGCATTTT - TRBV4-1 TRBD1 TRBJ1-5
CASRTGPAGETQYF TGTGCCAGCAGAACGGGTCCGGCAGGGGAGACCCAGTACTTC few TRBV6-6 - TRBJ2-5
CASSGSGGFADTQYF TGTGCCAGCAGCGGTAGCGGGGGGTTCGCAGATACGCAGTATTTT - TRBV9 TRBD2 TRBJ2-3
CASSVVPSGGAYEQYF TGTGCCAGCAGCGTAGTCCCTAGCGGGGGGGCCTACGAGCAGTACTTC - TRBV9 TRBD2 TRBJ2-7
CASTRGLTEAFF TGTGCCAGTACTCGGGGGCTCACTGAAGCTTTCTTT - TRBV19 - TRBJ1-1
CASSLGFHRPSNTDTQYF TGTGCCAGCAGCTTAGGTTTTCACAGACCGAGTAACACAGATACGCAGTATTTT few TRBV7-2 - TRBJ2-3
CASSTGSEQYF TGTGCCAGCAGCACCGGGTCCGAGCAGTACTTC - TRBV7-9 - TRBJ2-7
CASIADRGTDTQYF TGTGCCAGCATCGCGGACAGGGGCACAGATACGCAGTATTTT few TRBV2 TRBD1 TRBJ2-3
CASSRKTGDTEAFF TGTGCCAGCAGCCGAAAGACAGGGGACACTGAAGCTTTCTTT - TRBV9 TRBD1 TRBJ1-1
CASSEGDILTYNEQFF TGTGCCAGCAGCGAGGGGGATATCCTTACCTACAATGAGCAGTTCTTC - TRBV9 - TRBJ2-1
CARDRGLASNSPLHF TGTGCCAGAGACAGGGGTTTAGCTTCTAATTCACCCCTCCACTTT - TRBV2 TRBD1 TRBJ1-6
CASSDDRGPEAFF TGTGCCAGCAGTGACGACAGGGGACCCGAAGCTTTCTTT few TRBV9 TRBD1 TRBJ1-1
CATSRRRTSGQTIHNEQFF TGTGCCACCAGCAGAAGGAGGACTAGCGGGCAAACTATTCACAATGAGCAGTTCTTC - TRBV15 TRBD2 TRBJ2-1
CSVTPGQGFVNTEAFF TGCAGCGTTACACCGGGACAGGGGTTTGTGAACACTGAAGCTTTCTTT few TRBV29-1 TRBD1 TRBJ1-1
CASSLGGVLNYGYTF TGTGCCAGCAGCTTAGGTGGGGTCCTAAACTATGGCTACACCTTC - TRBV7-8 - TRBJ1-2
CASSDQADNEQFF TGTGCCAGCAGCGACCAGGCCGACAATGAGCAGTTCTTC few TRBV7-6 - TRBJ2-1
CASKRGESYNSPLHF TGTGCCAGCAAGAGGGGGGAGTCCTATAATTCACCCCTCCACTTT - TRBV6-6 - TRBJ1-6
CASSERATNYGYTF TGTGCCAGCAGTGAAAGGGCAACTAACTATGGCTACACCTTC - TRBV6-1 - TRBJ1-2
CASSAQGMASEAFF TGTGCCAGCAGTGCTCAGGGTATGGCTTCTGAAGCTTTCTTT - TRBV2 - TRBJ1-1
CAWSGSVNTEAFF TGTGCCTGGAGTGGCTCGGTGAACACTGAAGCTTTCTTT - TRBV30 - TRBJ1-1
CAWSAYNEQFF TGTGCCTGGAGTGCATACAATGAGCAGTTCTTC - TRBV30 - TRBJ2-1
CASSLQAGGPYEQYF TGCGCCAGCAGCTTGCAAGCGGGGGGGCCCTACGAGCAGTACTTC - TRBV5-1 TRBD2 TRBJ2-7
CASSSDGGHQPQHF TGTGCCAGCAGCTCGGATGGAGGACATCAGCCCCAGCATTTT once TRBV7-9 - TRBJ1-5
CASLKTTGGRTGELFF TGTGCCAGCCTTAAAACCACAGGGGGTCGCACCGGGGAGCTGTTTTTT - TRBV27 TRBD1 TRBJ2-2
CASAQDATNEKLFF TGCGCCAGCGCCCAGGATGCAACTAATGAAAAACTGTTTTTT - TRBV5-1 - TRBJ1-4
CASSLDRTLNTEAFF TGTGCCAGCAGCCTAGACAGGACCTTGAACACTGAAGCTTTCTTT - TRBV5-4 - TRBJ1-1
CASSLGPDYEQYF TGTGCCAGCAGCTTAGGGCCAGACTACGAGCAGTACTTC - TRBV7-8 - TRBJ2-7
CASSHLQGGQGADTIYF TGTGCCAGCAGCCACCTCCAGGGTGGTCAGGGGGCAGACACCATATATTTT once TRBV11-3 TRBD1 TRBJ1-3
CASSYGFDIPNTEAFF TGTGCCAGCAGTTACGGGTTTGACATTCCGAACACTGAAGCTTTCTTT medium-sized TRBV6-6 - TRBJ1-1